This TCR beta chain was documented in a study of blood T cell repertoires in COVID-19. Across the study: Acute and convalescent COVID-19 samples came from the United States, Italy and Spain.

Trimming at V came to 0 bases and at J to 4 bases, leaving 6 bases not matched to a gene. The germline gives CDR1 SGHRS, CDR2 YFSETQ. The CDR3 is 16 amino acids. Per the original data handling: Estimation of nucleated cell counts relied on the amplification of reference gene primers. Generated by immunoSEQ multiplex PCR, the TCRdb table keeps only in-frame clones and is missing some. The V and J calls and clone size were taken over from that table, and D and trimming were inferred from the DNA. This table has about 240,000 clones, roughly 82% appearing once. The V gene is TRBV5-1, the J gene TRBJ1-1; 10 positions agree with TRBD1. This TCR was recovered from a woman in her sixties or seventies with acute or convalescent COVID-19. Sequencing was carried out using peripheral blood. The CDR3 sequence: CASSLGQGALGTEAFF. The CDR3 bases are TGCGCCAGCAGCTTGGGACAGGGGGCCCTGGGCACTGAAGCTTTCTTT.